This entry concerns a single TCR beta chain. The ends were cut back, 0 bases at V and 4 bases at J, with 7 bases in the middle. The CDR3 is made up of 14 amino acids. Per germline, CDR1 LGHNA and CDR2 YNFKEQ. The CDR3 regions of TCR beta were amplified from RNA transcripts. First-round RT-PCR of the TCR CDR3 relied on the HTBI primer set. From the multiplex PCR reads, TCRdb called clonotypes with MiXCR, one entry per CDR3 protein. This sample yields 500,000 to 800,000 distinct CDR3 sequences, of which 40% to 55% are seen a single time; less than 8.5% belongs to the top ten. This sample is part of a study of T cells in Graves' hyperthyroidism and ophthalmopathy. Patients were excluded for uncontrolled infection, other autoimmune disease, pregnancy or lactation.

The sample was peripheral blood or thyroid tissue (not recorded which). This TCR was recovered from an adult man with Graves' disease, either hyperthyroidism or ophthalmopathy (not recorded which). The chain joins TRBV4-2 to TRBJ1-3; D is undetermined. CDR3 residues: CASSQDLKGNTIYF. The CDR3 coding sequence is TGTGCCAGCAGCCAAGATCTTAAGGGAAACACCATATATTTT.